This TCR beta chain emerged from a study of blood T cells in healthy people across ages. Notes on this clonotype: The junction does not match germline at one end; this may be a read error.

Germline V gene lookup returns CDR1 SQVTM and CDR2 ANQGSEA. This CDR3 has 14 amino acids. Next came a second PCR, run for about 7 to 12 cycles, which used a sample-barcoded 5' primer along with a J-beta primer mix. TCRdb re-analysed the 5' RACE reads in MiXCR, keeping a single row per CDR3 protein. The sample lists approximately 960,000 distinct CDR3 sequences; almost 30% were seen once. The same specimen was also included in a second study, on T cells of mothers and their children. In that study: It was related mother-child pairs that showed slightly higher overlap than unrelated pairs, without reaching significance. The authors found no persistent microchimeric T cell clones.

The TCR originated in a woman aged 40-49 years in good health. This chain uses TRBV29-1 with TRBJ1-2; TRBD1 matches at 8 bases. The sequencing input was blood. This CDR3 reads CSVEGPQGAGGYTF. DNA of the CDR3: TGCAGCGTCGAAGGTCCCCAGGGGGCCGGTGGCTACACCTTC. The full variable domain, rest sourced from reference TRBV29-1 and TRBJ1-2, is SAVISQKPSRDICQRGTSLTIQCQVDSQVTMMFWYRQQPGQSLTLIATANQGSEATYESGFVIDKFPISRPNLTFSTLTVSNMSPEDSSIYLCSVEGPQGAGGYTFGSGTRLTVV.